Given below is one TCR beta chain in context. The data were taken from a study of blood T cells in healthy people across ages. The people who gave samples were healthy Caucasians from Russia, aged about 6 to 95. Each donor's blood draw was 7.5 to 10 milliliters of peripheral blood. Then a second PCR, running roughly 7 to 11 cycles, was carried out with a sample-barcoded 5' primer and a J-beta primer mix. A template-switch adaptor that had 12 random nucleotides put a tag on each cDNA molecule. One entry per CDR3 protein, called by TCRdb with MiXCR from the 5' RACE reads. The repertoire holds hundreds of thousands of distinct CDR3 sequences, with about 32% as singletons. Sequences were obtained from blood. The sequence derives from a woman of 80 years or more in good health.

The CDR3 region is CASSRIRVRGEQYF. CDR3 in DNA: TGTGCCAGCAGTAGGATCCGGGTCCGCGGCGAGCAGTACTTC. The chain joins TRBV6-2 or TRBV6-3 to TRBJ2-7, with unresolved D. The length of the CDR3 is 14 residues. V dropped 5 bases and J dropped 6 bases, with 17 bases sitting between them. In germline, CDR1 is MNHEY, CDR2 SVGEGT.